This TCR beta chain was sequenced in a study of Graves' ophthalmopathy and Graves' hyperthyroidism (dated by TCRdb to 2017 to 2018). Regarding the study in general: Stable hyperthyroidism was defined as no progression to ophthalmopathy within 18 months of follow-up. TCR beta repertoire signatures were used to distinguish Graves' ophthalmopathy from Graves' hyperthyroidism and to predict progression to ophthalmopathy. In total, 135 blood samples were TCR-sequenced: some 40 ophthalmopathy, some 75 hyperthyroidism and about 17 hyperthyroidism-to-ophthalmopathy patients. T-cell repertoires of thyroid tissue and blood were compared in 5 or 6 hyperthyroidism patients. Following sample collection, hyperthyroidism patients were given methimazole at a starting dose of 30 mg daily, and ophthalmopathy patients were given high-dose intravenous methylprednisolone. For independent validation, a separate cohort was made up of about 18 hyperthyroidism patients plus 17 patients who later progressed from hyperthyroidism to ophthalmopathy. To explore V-J signatures distinguishing ophthalmopathy from hyperthyroidism, a discovery set of under 110 patients (fewer than 45 ophthalmopathy, 57 stable hyperthyroidism) was enrolled.

About this clonotype itself: The antigen it recognizes is unknown. Base qualities are missing; no much larger clone stands one base away.

Hyperthyroidism patients were newly diagnosed, were aged 18 to 65 years, and had a disease duration under 2 months. Patients were excluded if they had other autoimmune diseases, uncontrolled infections, pregnancy or lactation. Clinical symptoms, serum thyroxine, TRAb, thyroid ultrasound and orbital computed tomography were used for diagnosis. Total RNA was extracted using Trizol reagent, and RNA quality was checked on an Agilent 2100 Bioanalyzer. TCR beta CDR3 regions were amplified from RNA transcripts for repertoire sequencing. A first-round RT-PCR used HTBI primers with the Qiagen OneStep RT-PCR kit, followed by a second-round multiplex PCR, size selection and purification. Libraries were sequenced paired-end with 100 bp reads on an Illumina HiSeq2000. Processing in the source paper ran as follows. SOAPnuke was used to process the reads, removing any read that contained adapters or uncalled bases, had a mean Phred below 15, or lacked an exact match to the constant primer or identifier. COPE v1.2.5 was used to merge high-quality paired reads. Each unique nucleotide sequence was defined as a clonotype, and clonotypes were aligned to IMGT TRB V, D and J references with MiTCR v1.1. The analysis was limited to V-J combinations with a frequency above 0.0001, which together covered 98% to 99.2% of repertoires. For each V-J combination, a TCR clonal expansion and chaos score was defined as F50 clonal expansion divided by the chaos observed in the TCRdist matrix. Welch's t-statistics and random forest were used to narrow the features down to over ten V-J combinations, which were then fed into a naive Bayes classifier. The similarity between thyroid and blood repertoires was quantified using the Morisita-Horn index. TCRdb reprocessed the public reads (quality trimming at Q25 with fastp, clone calling with MiXCR) and kept in-frame beta chains. Every CDR3 protein is listed once, alongside the most common genes and DNA of its rows. TCRdb, not the authors, supplied the V and J calls. The sample table shows over a million distinct CDR3 sequences, and about 38% are seen once. Roughly 11% of the sample goes to the ten largest clones.

Overall study outcomes, separate from this receptor: Most of the expanded thyroid clonotypes with a frequency above 0.001 were also detected in blood, and it was suggested that the thyroid immune response may be reflected by blood repertoires. In validation, the model predicted ophthalmopathy progression with about 71% sensitivity and around 72% specificity; about a dozen predicted patients were CT-confirmed with GO in a median of about 7.1 months. Sample size was not statistically predetermined, and group allocation was not concealed from the investigators. The 13-signature model separated ophthalmopathy from stable hyperthyroidism with around 90% sensitivity and 81% to 82% specificity in cross-validation, and 80%/75% in the test set.

The CDR3, from cysteine to phenylalanine, totals 15 residues. Only CDR3 DNA is held: 45 bases, read in frame from base 1. V gives up 2 bases and J gives up 2 bases, and the segment between their germline ends measures 10 bases. The germline V gene encodes CDR1 SEHNR and CDR2 FQNEAQ (reference sequence). The specimen was peripheral blood or thyroid tissue (not recorded which). The receptor's source is an adult man with Graves' hyperthyroidism. Recombination joined TRBV7-9 with TRBJ1-3, with TRBD1 tentatively as D gene (5 bases match). The CDR3 region has the sequence CASSLRAGPGNTIYF. In nucleotide form, the sequence is TGTGCCAGCAGCTTAAGGGCAGGGCCTGGAAACACCATATATTTT. The CDR3 plus the reference TRBV7-9 and TRBJ1-3 genes for the other parts give the full variable domain: DTGVSQNPRHKITKRGQNVTFRCDPISEHNRLYWYRQTLGQGPEFLTYFQNEAQLEKSRLLSDRFSAERPKGSFSTLEIQRTEQGDSAMYLCASSLRAGPGNTIYFGEGSWLTVV.